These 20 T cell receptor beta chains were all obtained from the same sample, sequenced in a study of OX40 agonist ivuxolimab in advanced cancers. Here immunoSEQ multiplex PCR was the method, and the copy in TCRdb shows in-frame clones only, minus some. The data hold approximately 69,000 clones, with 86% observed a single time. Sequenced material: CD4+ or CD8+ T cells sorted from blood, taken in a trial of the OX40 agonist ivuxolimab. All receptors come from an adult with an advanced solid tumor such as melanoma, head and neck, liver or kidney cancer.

The CDR3: CATSPRGSYNEQFF. In DNA form, the CDR3 reads TGTGCCACCAGCCCCAGAGGCTCCTACAATGAGCAGTTCTTC. V gene TRBV15 combines with J gene TRBJ2-1; D call uncertain. This CDR3 has 14 amino acids. Trimming removed 5 bases from V and 0 bases from J, with 8 bases in between. Germline-derived CDR1 and CDR2 are LNHNV and YYDKDF (reference sequence).

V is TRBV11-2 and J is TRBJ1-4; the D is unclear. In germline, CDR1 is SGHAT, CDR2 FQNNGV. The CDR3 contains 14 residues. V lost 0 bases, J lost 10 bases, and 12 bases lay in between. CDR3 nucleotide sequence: TGTGCCAGCAGCTTAGAATTGGGTTCGGCAAAACTGTTTTTT. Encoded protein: CASSLELGSAKLFF. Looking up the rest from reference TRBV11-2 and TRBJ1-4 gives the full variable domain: EAGVAQSPRYKIIEKRQSVAFWCNPISGHATLYWYQQILGQGPKLLIQFQNNGVVDDSQLPKDRFSAERLKGVDSTLKIQPAKLEDSAVYLCASSLELGSAKLFFGSGTQLSVL.

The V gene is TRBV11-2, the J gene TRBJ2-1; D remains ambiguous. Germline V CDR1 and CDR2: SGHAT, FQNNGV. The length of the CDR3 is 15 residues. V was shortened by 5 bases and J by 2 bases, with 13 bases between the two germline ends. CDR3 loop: CASSPNWFAYNEQFF. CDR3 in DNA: TGTGCCAGCAGCCCAAACTGGTTTGCCTACAATGAGCAGTTCTTC.

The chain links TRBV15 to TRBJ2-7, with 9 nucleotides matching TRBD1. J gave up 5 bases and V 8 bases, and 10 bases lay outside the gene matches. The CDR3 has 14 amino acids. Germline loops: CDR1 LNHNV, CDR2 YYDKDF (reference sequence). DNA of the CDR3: TGTGCCACCTCCAAAGACAGGGGGTCCGACGAGCAGTACTTC. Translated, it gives CATSKDRGSDEQYF.

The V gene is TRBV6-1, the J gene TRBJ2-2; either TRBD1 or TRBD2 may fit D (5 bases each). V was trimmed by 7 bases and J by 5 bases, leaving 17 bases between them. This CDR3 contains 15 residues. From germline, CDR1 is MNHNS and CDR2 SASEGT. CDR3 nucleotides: TGTGCCAGCAACCCGGGACCCGAAGCAACCGGGGAGCTGTTTTTT. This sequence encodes CASNPGPEATGELFF.

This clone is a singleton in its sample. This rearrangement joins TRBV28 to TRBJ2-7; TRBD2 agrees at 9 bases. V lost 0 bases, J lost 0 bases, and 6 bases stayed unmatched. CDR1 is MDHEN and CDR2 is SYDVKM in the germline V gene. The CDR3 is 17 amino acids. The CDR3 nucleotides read TGTGCCAGCAGTTTATGGGGTAGCGGGAGCCGCTCCTACGAGCAGTACTTC. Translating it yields CASSLWGSGSRSYEQYF.

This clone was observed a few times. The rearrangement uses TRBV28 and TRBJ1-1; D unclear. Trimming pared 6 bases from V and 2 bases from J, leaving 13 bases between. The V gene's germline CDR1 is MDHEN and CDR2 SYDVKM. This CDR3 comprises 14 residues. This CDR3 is CASRFPTANTEAFF. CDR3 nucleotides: TGTGCCAGCAGATTCCCGACGGCTAACACTGAAGCTTTCTTT.

Here the CDR3 DNA reads TGTGCCAGCAGCTTAGGTCTTTATCAGCCCCAGCATTTT. It specifies CASSLGLYQPQHF. This sequence joins TRBV7-9 and TRBJ1-5; D is undetermined. The V end was cut by 1 base, the J end by 5 bases, with 6 bases between. CDR3 length: 13 amino acids. CDR1 and CDR2 from the germline V gene are SEHNR and FQNEAQ (reference sequence).

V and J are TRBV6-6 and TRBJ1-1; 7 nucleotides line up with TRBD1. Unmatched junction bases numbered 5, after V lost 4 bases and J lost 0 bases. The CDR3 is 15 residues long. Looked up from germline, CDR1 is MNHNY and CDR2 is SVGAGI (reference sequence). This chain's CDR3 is CASSLPGQVNTEAFF. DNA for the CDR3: TGTGCCAGCAGTTTGCCCGGACAGGTGAACACTGAAGCTTTCTTT.

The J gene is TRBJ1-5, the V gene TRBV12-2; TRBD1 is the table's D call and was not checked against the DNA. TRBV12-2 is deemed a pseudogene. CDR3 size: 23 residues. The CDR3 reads CASRLFPSSCDRGFLYSNQPQHF. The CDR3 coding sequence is TGTGCAAGTCGCTTATTCCCGTCGTCGTGCGACAGGGGGTTCCTCTATAGCAATCAGCCCCAGCATTTT.

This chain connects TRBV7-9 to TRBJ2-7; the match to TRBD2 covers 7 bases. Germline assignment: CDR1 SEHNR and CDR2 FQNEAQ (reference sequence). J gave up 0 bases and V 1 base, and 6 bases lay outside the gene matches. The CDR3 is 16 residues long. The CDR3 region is CASSLGGGASSYEQYF. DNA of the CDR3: TGTGCCAGCAGCTTAGGGGGAGGGGCGAGCTCCTACGAGCAGTACTTC. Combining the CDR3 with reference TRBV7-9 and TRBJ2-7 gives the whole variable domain DTGVSQNPRHKITKRGQNVTFRCDPISEHNRLYWYRQTLGQGPEFLTYFQNEAQLEKSRLLSDRFSAERPKGSFSTLEIQRTEQGDSAMYLCASSLGGGASSYEQYFGPGTRLTVT.

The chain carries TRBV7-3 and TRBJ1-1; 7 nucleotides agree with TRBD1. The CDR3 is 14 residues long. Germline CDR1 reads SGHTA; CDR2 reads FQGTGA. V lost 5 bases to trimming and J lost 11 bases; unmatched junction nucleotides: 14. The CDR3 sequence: CASSPNSGQSVAFF. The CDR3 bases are TGTGCCAGCAGCCCCAACTCGGGACAGTCTGTGGCTTTCTTT.

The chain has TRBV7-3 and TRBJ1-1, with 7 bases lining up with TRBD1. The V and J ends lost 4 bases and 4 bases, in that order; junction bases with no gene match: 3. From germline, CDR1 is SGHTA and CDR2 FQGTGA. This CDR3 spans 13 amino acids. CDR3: CASSWDSRTEAFF. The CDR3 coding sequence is TGTGCCAGCAGCTGGGACAGTCGCACTGAAGCTTTCTTT.

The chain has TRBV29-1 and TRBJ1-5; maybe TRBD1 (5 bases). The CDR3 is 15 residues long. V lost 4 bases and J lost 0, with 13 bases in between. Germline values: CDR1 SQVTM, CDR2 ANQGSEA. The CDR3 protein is CSVVFGGASNQPQHF. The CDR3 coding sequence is TGCAGCGTTGTATTCGGAGGGGCTAGCAATCAGCCCCAGCATTTT.

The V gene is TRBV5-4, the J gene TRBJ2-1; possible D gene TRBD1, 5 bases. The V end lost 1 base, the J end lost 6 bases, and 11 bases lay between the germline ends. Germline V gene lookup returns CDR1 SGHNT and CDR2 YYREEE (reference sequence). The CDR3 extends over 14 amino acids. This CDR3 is CASSLLGRLNEQFF. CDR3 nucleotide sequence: TGTGCCAGCAGCTTGCTGGGGCGCCTCAATGAGCAGTTCTTC.

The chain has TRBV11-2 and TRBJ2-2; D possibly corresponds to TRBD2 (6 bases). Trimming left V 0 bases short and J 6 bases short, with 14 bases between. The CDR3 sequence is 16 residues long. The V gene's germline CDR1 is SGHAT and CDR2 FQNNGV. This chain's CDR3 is CASSLEIRGSAGELFF. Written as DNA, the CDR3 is TGTGCCAGCAGCTTAGAAATCCGGGGGAGCGCCGGGGAGCTGTTTTTT.

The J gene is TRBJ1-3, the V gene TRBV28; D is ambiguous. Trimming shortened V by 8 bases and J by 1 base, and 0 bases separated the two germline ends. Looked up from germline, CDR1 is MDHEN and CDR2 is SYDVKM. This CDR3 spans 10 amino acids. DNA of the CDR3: TGTGCCAGCTCTGGAAACACCATATATTTT. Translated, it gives CASSGNTIYF.

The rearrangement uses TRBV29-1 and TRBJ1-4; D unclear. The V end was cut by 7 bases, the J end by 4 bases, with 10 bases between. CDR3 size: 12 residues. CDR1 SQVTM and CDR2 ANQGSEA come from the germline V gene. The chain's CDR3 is CSAGVGNEKLFF. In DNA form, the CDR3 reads TGCAGCGCCGGTGTTGGTAATGAAAAACTGTTTTTT.

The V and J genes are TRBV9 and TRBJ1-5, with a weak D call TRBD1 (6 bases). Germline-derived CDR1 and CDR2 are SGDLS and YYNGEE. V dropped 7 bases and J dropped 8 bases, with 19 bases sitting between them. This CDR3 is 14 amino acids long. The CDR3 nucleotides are TGTGCCAGCCTAGGGGGGCAAGGGGGAGAGCCCCAGCATTTT. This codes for CASLGGQGGEPQHF.

DNA for the CDR3: TGTGCCAGCAGCTCGACAGTGAACACTGAAGCTTTCTTT. Residues: CASSSTVNTEAFF. This chain joins TRBV7-9 and TRBJ1-1, with D perhaps TRBD1 (5 bases). The V and J ends lost 4 bases and 0 bases respectively, with 6 bases between them. The CDR3 runs 13 residues. Germline CDR1 is SEHNR and CDR2 is FQNEAQ (reference sequence).